Only a few counts were recorded for the clone carrying this T cell receptor (beta chain). Its antigen is undetermined. This sample was included in a study of cytomegalovirus exposure and HLA in healthy donors. PCR employed 60 Vbeta and 13 Jbeta primers. Clones were read by immunoSEQ multiplex PCR, and TCRdb kept only the in-frame ones, dropping some. The top ten hold 1.5% to 2.5% of the sample, which has 95,000 to 100,000 clones, 76% seen once. Study-wide results and limits: Later analysis revealed greater clonal expansion in HLA-associated TCR beta chains than in equally common others. One variant, a missense change in DCLRE1C, was linked in a later analysis to TCR beta V- and J-gene trimming.

Sequenced input: PBMCs. This sequence originates from a man aged 40-50 years in good health and CMV-seronegative.

This CDR3 is CASGFSGARDTQYF. CDR3 DNA: TGTGCCAGCGGCTTTAGCGGGGCTCGGGATACGCAGTATTTT. This sequence joins TRBV6-5 and TRBJ2-3; 8 bases line up with TRBD2. The CDR3 loop spans 14 amino acids. The V gene end was trimmed by 8 bases and the J gene end by 6 bases; junction bases not matched to a gene: 10. The germline V gene encodes CDR1 MNHEY and CDR2 SVGAGI.